This TCR beta chain was identified during a study of blood T cell repertoires in COVID-19 (TCRdb year 2020). For the study in its entirety: Samples covering the acute and convalescent phases of COVID-19 were provided by collaborators in the United States, Italy and Spain. A freely available public database, intended as a resource for researchers studying the immune response to SARS-CoV-2, is where the repertoires were released. Nearly every sample came with metadata listing a de-identified subject ID, COVID-19 status, age in years and sex. HLA class I and class II types, where available, came from metadata supplied by the sample provider rather than from assay-based typing. The material from the prospective study consisted of cDNA or gDNA derived from T cells, B-cell-depleted T cells, or PBMCs. The dataset comprised deeply sampled blood TCRbeta repertoires from subjects exposed to, actively infected with, or recovered from COVID-19. The samples were drawn from two sources: the first 160 participants of the ongoing ImmuneRACE study, and approximately 1,300 subjects contributed by 6 global collaborators.

The germline V gene supplies CDR1 SGDLS and CDR2 YYNGEE. From its cysteine to its phenylalanine, the CDR3 spans 13 amino acids. Of all the DNA, just the CDR3 is kept, 39 bases in frame from base 1. V is shortened by 4 bases, J by 2 bases, and the region joining them spans 9 bases. Collaborating institutions collected whole blood in K2EDTA tubes following their own protocols. For TCRbeta analysis, collaborators shipped samples as frozen whole blood, isolated PBMCs, or DNA extracted from either of those sample types. This clone was detected a few times. Its antigen target is currently unknown. No qualities accompany the bases; no much larger clone lies one base away. Broad study findings and their caveats: Clinical and demographic metadata were provided uncurated, with the amount varying by source and participant.

The immunoSEQ Assay, a bias-controlled multiplex PCR, was used to amplify TCRbeta CDR3 regions from genomic DNA. For the original study's pipeline: Within the assay, amplification of reference gene primers was used to estimate how many nucleated cells each sample contained. To quantify the absolute abundance of each unique TCRbeta CDR3 rearrangement, sequence reads were collapsed and filtered. For each sample, productive Simpson clonality was calculated as the square root of Simpson's diversity index over productive rearrangements. TCRdb took over this immuneACCESS table, retaining in-frame rearrangements with V and J assigned. Such tables are incomplete; in checked studies, under half of the missing clones stem from an unresolved V gene, and the remainder is unexplained. V, J and clone size are those of that table, while D and trimming were read from the DNA. This sample gives 150,000 to 200,000 clones in total; about 86% of them show up just once. The top ten hold around 20% of the sample.

Sequenced material: peripheral blood. Recombination connected TRBV9 to TRBJ1-2, with the D gene uncertain. This receptor was identified in a man in his sixties or seventies with active or convalescent COVID-19. Read as DNA, the sequence is TGTGCCAGCAGCCCCCGAGTCAACTATGGCTACACCTTC. Its protein product is CASSPRVNYGYTF.